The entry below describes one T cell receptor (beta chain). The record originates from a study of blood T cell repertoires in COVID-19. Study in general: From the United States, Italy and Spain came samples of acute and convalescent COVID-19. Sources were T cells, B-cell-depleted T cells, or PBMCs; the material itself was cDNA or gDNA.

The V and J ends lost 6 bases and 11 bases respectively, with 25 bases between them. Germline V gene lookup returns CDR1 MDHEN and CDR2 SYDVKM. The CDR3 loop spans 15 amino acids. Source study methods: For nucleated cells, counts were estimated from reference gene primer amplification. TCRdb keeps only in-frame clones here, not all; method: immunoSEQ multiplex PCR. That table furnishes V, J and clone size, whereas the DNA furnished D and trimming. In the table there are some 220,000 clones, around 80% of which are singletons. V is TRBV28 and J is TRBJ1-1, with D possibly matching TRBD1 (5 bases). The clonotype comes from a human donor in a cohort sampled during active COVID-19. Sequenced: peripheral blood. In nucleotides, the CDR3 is TGTGCCAGCAGCCAATATATTACTTCAAGGGGTAAGGCTTTCTTT. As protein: CASSQYITSRGKAFF.